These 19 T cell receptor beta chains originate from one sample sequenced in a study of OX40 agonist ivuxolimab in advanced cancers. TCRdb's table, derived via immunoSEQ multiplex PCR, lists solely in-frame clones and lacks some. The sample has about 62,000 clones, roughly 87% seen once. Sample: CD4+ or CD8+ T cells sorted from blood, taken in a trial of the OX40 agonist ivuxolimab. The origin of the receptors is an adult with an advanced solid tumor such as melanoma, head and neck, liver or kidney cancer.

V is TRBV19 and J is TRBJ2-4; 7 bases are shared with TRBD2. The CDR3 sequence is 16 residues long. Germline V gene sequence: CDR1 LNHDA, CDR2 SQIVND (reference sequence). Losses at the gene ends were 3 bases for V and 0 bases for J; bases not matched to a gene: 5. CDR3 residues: CASSIRGGVAKNIQYF. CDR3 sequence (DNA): TGTGCCAGTAGTATCCGCGGGGGAGTAGCCAAAAACATTCAGTACTTC.

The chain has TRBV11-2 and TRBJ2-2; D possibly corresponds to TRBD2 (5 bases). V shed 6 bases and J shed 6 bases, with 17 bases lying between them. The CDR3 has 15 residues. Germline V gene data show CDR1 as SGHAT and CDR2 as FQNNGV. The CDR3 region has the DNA TGTGCCAGCAGAGTACCGGGGTCTTCGGCCGGGGAGCTGTTTTTT. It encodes CASRVPGSSAGELFF.

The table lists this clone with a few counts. The CDR3 reads CATALRGSGDEQFF. Written as DNA, the CDR3 is TGTGCCACAGCTCTCCGGGGGTCTGGGGATGAGCAGTTCTTC. The chain is built from TRBV28 and TRBJ2-1; perhaps TRBD2 as D (6 bases). The CDR3 sequence is 14 residues long. From germline, CDR1 is MDHEN and CDR2 SYDVKM. Trimming shortened V by 10 bases and J by 8 bases, and 21 bases separated the two germline ends.

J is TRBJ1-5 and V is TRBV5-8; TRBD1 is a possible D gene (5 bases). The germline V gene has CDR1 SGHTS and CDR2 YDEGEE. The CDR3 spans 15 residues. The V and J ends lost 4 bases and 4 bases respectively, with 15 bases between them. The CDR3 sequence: CASSPDGGGNQPQHF. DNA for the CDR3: TGTGCCAGCAGCCCGGACGGGGGGGGGAATCAGCCCCAGCATTTT.

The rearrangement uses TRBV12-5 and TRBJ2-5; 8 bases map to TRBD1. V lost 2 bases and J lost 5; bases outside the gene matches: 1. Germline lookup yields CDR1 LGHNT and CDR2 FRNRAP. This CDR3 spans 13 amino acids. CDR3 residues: CASGLTGGETQYF. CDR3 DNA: TGTGCTAGTGGTTTGACAGGGGGGGAGACCCAGTACTTC.

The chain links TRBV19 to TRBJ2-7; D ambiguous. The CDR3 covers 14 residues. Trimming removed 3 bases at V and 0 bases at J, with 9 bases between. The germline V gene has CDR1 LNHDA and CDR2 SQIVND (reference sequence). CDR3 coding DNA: TGTGCCAGTAGTATCGGCCGCGACTCCTACGAGCAGTACTTC. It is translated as CASSIGRDSYEQYF.

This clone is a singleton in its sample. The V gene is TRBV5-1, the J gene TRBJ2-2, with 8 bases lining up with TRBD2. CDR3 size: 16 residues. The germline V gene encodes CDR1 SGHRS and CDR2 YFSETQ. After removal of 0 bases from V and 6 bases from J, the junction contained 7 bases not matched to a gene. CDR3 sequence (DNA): TGCGCCAGCAGCTTGGGTAGCGGGACTGGCTCCGGGGAGCTGTTTTTT. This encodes CASSLGSGTGSGELFF.

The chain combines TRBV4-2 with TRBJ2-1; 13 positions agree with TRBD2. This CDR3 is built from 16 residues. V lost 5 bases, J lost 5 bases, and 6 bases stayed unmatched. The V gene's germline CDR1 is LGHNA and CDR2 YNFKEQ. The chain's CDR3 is CASSEPLAGGNNEQFF. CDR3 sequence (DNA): TGTGCCAGCAGCGAACCACTAGCGGGGGGGAACAATGAGCAGTTCTTC.

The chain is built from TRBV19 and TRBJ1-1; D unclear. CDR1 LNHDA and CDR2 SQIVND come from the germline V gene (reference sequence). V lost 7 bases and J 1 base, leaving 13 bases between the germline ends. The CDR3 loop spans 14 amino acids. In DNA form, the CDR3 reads TGTGCCAGTAAGCACGCCCGCCCGAACACTGAAGCTTTCTTT. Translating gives CASKHARPNTEAFF.

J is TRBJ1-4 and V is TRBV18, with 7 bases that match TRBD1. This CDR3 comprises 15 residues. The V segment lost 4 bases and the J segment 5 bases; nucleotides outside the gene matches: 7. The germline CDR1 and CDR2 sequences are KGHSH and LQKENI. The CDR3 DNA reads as TGTGCCAGCTCACGGGGGGACAGAAAAAATGAAAAACTGTTTTTT. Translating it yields CASSRGDRKNEKLFF.

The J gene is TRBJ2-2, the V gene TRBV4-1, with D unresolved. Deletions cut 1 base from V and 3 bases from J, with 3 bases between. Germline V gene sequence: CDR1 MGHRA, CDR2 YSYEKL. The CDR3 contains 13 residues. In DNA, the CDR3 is TGCGCCAGCAGCCAAGTCTACACCGGGGAGCTGTTTTTT. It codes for CASSQVYTGELFF.

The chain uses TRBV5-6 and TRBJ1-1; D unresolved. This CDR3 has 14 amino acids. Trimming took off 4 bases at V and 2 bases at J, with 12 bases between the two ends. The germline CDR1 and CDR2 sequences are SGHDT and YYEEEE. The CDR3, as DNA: TGTGCCAGCAGCCCCGGTCCGGGAAACACTGAAGCTTTCTTT. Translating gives CASSPGPGNTEAFF.

CDR3 protein: CASSWTGATKWTGELFF. CDR3 nucleotides: TGTGCCAGCAGTTGGACAGGGGCGACCAAATGGACCGGGGAGCTGTTTTTT. The V and J genes are TRBV7-8 and TRBJ2-2, with 9 bases fitting TRBD1. J lost 5 bases, V lost 6 bases, and 13 bases had no gene match. The CDR3 runs to 17 residues. Germline lookup yields CDR1 SGHVS and CDR2 FQNEAQ.

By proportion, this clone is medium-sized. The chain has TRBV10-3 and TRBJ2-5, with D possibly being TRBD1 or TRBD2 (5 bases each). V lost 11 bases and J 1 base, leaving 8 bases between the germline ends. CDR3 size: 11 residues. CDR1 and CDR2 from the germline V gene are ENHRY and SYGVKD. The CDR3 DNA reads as TGTGCCGTGGGGGTCCAAGAGACCCAGTACTTC. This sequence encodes CAVGVQETQYF.

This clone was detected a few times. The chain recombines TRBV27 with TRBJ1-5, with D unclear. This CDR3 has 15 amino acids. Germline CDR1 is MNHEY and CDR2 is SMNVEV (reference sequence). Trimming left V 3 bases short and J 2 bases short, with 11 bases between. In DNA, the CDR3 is TGTGCCAGCAGTTTGATGGGTGTGGGCAATCAGCCCCAGCATTTT. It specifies CASSLMGVGNQPQHF.

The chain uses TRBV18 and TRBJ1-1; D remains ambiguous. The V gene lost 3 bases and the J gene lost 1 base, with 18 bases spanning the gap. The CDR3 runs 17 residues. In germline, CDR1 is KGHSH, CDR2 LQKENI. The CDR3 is CASSPNLVGLKNTEAFF. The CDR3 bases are TGTGCCAGCTCACCGAATCTCGTGGGCCTTAAGAACACTGAAGCTTTCTTT. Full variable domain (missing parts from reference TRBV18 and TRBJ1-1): NAGVMQNPRHLVRRRGQEARLRCSPMKGHSHVYWYRQLPEEGLKFMVYLQKENIIDESGMPKERFSAEFPKEGPSILRIQQVVRGDSAAYFCASSPNLVGLKNTEAFFGQGTRLTVV.

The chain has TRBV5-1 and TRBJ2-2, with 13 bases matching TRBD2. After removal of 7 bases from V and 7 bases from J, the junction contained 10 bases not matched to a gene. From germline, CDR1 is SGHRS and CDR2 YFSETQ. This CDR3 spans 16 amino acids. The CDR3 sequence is CASDATGTSGVGELFF. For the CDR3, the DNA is TGCGCCAGCGATGCCACTGGGACTAGCGGGGTCGGGGAGCTGTTTTTT.

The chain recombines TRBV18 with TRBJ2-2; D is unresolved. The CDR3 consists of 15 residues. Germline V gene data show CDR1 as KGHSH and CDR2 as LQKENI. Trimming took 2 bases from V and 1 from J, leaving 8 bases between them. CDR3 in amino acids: CASSPGVENTGELFF. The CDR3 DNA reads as TGTGCCAGCTCACCAGGCGTTGAGAACACCGGGGAGCTGTTTTTT.

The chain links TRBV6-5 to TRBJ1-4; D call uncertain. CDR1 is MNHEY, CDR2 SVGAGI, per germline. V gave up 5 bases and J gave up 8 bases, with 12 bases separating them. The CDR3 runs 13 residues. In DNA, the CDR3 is TGTGCCAGCAGTAGCCGGGTTTGGGAAAAACTGTTTTTT. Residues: CASSSRVWEKLFF.